This note documents a single T cell receptor beta chain sequence. Profiled with immunoSEQ multiplex PCR; TCRdb holds only in-frame clones, not every one. The data hold about 93,000 clones, with more than 85% observed a single time. Germline-derived CDR1 and CDR2 are MNHEY and SVGAGI. CDR3 size: 12 residues. Between the trimmed V and J ends, which lost 8 bases and 2 bases, there was a span of 9 bases. These data belong to a study of OX40 agonist ivuxolimab in advanced cancers. This sequence was found in an adult with an advanced solid tumor such as melanoma, head and neck, liver or kidney cancer. The chain recombines TRBV6-5 with TRBJ1-2; D not certain. The sample consisted of CD4+ or CD8+ T cells sorted from blood, taken in a trial of the OX40 agonist ivuxolimab. CDR3: CASWRSNYGYTF. The CDR3 DNA reads as TGTGCCAGCTGGAGGAGCAACTATGGCTACACCTTC.